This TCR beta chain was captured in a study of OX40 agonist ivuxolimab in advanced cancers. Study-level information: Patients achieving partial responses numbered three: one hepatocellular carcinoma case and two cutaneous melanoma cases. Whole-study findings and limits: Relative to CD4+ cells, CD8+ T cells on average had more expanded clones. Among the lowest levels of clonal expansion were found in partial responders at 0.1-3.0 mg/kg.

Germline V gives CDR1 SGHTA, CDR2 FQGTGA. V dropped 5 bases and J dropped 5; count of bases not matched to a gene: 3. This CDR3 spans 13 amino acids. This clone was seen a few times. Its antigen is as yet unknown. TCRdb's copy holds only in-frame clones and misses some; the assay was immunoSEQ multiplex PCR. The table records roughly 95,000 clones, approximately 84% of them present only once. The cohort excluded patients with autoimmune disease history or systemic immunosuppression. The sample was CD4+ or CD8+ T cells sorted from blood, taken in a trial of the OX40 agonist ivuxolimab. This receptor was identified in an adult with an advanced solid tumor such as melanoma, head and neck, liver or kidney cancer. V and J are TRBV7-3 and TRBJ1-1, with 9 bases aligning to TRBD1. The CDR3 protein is CASSKDRGTEAFF. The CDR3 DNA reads TGTGCCAGCAGCAAAGACAGGGGGACTGAAGCTTTCTTT.